The clone carrying this T cell receptor beta chain has only a few counts. Libraries were prepared by immunoSEQ multiplex PCR; TCRdb keeps only in-frame clonotypes and omits some of them. In the table there are around 42,000 clones, approximately 94% of which are singletons. The CDR3 consists of 13 residues. Deletions cut 3 bases from V and 8 bases from J, with 13 bases between. Germline CDR1 reads SQVTM; CDR2 reads ANQGSEA. This entry belongs to a study of control samples from healthy donors and cancer patients. This TCR was sampled from a man aged 55 to 70 in good health. The V gene is TRBV29-1, the J gene TRBJ1-4; D unresolved. Sequencing was carried out using blood. The CDR3 protein is CSVEKGRKEKLFF. The DNA of the CDR3 is TGCAGCGTTGAGAAGGGCCGGAAGGAAAAACTGTTTTTT.